Described below is a single TCR beta chain sequence and its context. As yet, its antigen is unknown. This specimen comes from a study of cytomegalovirus exposure and HLA in healthy donors. Sequencing used immunoSEQ multiplex PCR; TCRdb keeps in-frame clones, though not all of them. The data contain 150,000 to 200,000 clones, around 88% of them singletons. The study's findings and limits: Despite most TCR sequences being rare, some public TCRs occurred in many donors. Researchers catalogued over 150 TCR beta chains as cytomegalovirus-associated. In vitro testing confirmed a few CMV-associated chains as specific for CMV antigens.

V was shortened by 0 bases and J by 4 bases, with 12 bases between the two germline ends. The length of the CDR3 is 15 residues. Germline CDR1 is WNHNN and CDR2 is SYGVQD (reference sequence). The sample consisted of PBMCs. The origin of this receptor is a young woman in good health and CMV-seronegative. This chain connects TRBV10-1 to TRBJ1-1; D is unclear. CDR3 nucleotide sequence: TGCGCCAGCAGTGAGTCGTATGGGGAGATCACTGAAGCTTTCTTT. Its protein is CASSESYGEITEAFF.